This record concerns one T cell receptor (beta chain) sequence. The antigen is not known. MiXCR, run by TCRdb on the 5' RACE reads, gives a single entry per CDR3 protein. The sample lists 300,000 to 350,000 distinct CDR3 sequences, roughly 15% occurring once. V lost 4 bases to trimming and J lost 8 bases, with 20 bases between them. CDR1 is MGHRA and CDR2 is YSYEKL in the germline V gene. This CDR3 is 16 amino acids long. This record comes from a study of T-cell memory formation after mild COVID-19. Study-level findings and limits: Detection of some responders pre-infection suggested pre-existing cross-reactive memory T cells participated.

The sequencing input was PBMCs or a T cell subset sorted from them (not recorded which). The rearrangement joins TRBV4-1 to TRBJ1-4, with a tentative D call TRBD1 (6 bases). The sequence was obtained from a man between 18 and 35 years old who had mild COVID-19 (a few samples of this study predate the infection). Cell type and time point are not known. CDR3 coding DNA: TGCGCCAGCAGCCGCCAGGCGGGGGGCGCTGGAGAAAAACTGTTTTTT. Translated: CASSRQAGGAGEKLFF.